This entry lists 12 T cell receptor beta chains sequenced from one sample in a study of T cell responses to AZD1222 COVID-19 vaccine. The data were produced by immunoSEQ multiplex PCR, yet TCRdb's version contains in-frame clones alone and is incomplete. The data hold 60,000 to 70,000 clones, with around 82% observed a single time. The starting material was peripheral blood, obtained on day 0 of AZD1222 vaccination. The receptors shown here come from an adult in good health.

The chain employs TRBV12-3 or TRBV12-4 and TRBJ1-6, with D unclear. V lost 6 bases, J lost 10 bases, and 10 bases lay in between. CDR3 size: 12 residues. CDR3 loop: CASSPPASPLHF. The CDR3 nucleotides read TGTGCCAGCAGCCCACCCGCCTCACCCCTCCACTTT.

This clone was observed a handful of times. J is TRBJ2-6 and V is TRBV6-5, with D uncertain. Trimming took 0 bases from V and 2 from J, leaving 5 bases between them. The CDR3 is 15 amino acids. Per germline, CDR1 MNHEY and CDR2 SVGAGI. CDR3 residues: CASSYSRAGANVLTF. The CDR3, as DNA: TGTGCCAGCAGTTACTCTAGGGCTGGGGCCAACGTCCTGACTTTC.

The V call is TRBV12-3 or TRBV12-4, the J call TRBJ2-7; no reliable D call. V lost 3 bases to trimming and J lost 0 bases, with 6 bases between them. CDR3 length: 13 residues. The CDR3 DNA reads as TGTGCCAGCAGTTTGAAGCCCTCCTACGAGCAGTACTTC. This sequence encodes CASSLKPSYEQYF.

This chain uses TRBV5-4 with TRBJ2-6; D call uncertain. The CDR3 extends over 14 amino acids. Trimming removed 4 bases at V and 1 base at J, with 6 bases between. Germline V gives CDR1 SGHNT, CDR2 YYREEE (reference sequence). Here the CDR3 DNA reads TGTGCCAGCAGCGACGGTTCTGGGGCCAACGTCCTGACTTTC. This gives the protein CASSDGSGANVLTF.

This clone appeared a few times. V usage is TRBV4-3 and J usage is TRBJ1-5, with D uncertain. CDR3 size: 14 residues. The V end lost 2 bases, the J end lost 2 bases, and 7 bases lay between the germline ends. Germline V gene sequence: CDR1 LGHNA, CDR2 YSLEER. CDR3 sequence: CASSQWRGNQPQHF. The CDR3 DNA reads as TGCGCCAGCAGCCAATGGAGGGGCAATCAGCCCCAGCATTTT.

The V call is TRBV5-3, the J call TRBJ1-5, with TRBD1 identical over 7 bases. TRBV5-3 is assigned to the ORF class and has an uncertain function. The CDR3 is 18 amino acids. Germline trimming cut 0 bases from V and 0 bases from J; bases unmatched to any gene: 9. The CDR3 nucleotides are TGTGCCAGAAGCTTGGAGGCAGGGGGGGATTATAGCAATCAGCCCCAGCATTTT. This encodes CARSLEAGGDYSNQPQHF.

This clone was seen more than once but under ten times. The chain recombines TRBV7-6 with TRBJ2-6; 7 bases align to TRBD2. The V gene's germline CDR1 is SGHVS and CDR2 FNYEAQ. The CDR3 consists of 18 residues. Trimming removed 1 base from V and 0 bases from J; junction bases left unmatched: 6. CDR3 DNA sequence: TGTGCCAGCAGCTTAGGGGCGGGGGTGGCCTCTGGGGCCAACGTCCTGACTTTC. Protein product: CASSLGAGVASGANVLTF.

This clone was counted between two and nine times. V and J are TRBV11-3 and TRBJ2-7; D may be TRBD2 (6 bases). The germline gives CDR1 SGHNT, CDR2 YENEEA. This CDR3 contains 14 residues. V was clipped by 5 bases and J by 6 bases, with 17 bases between them. The chain's CDR3 is CASSPRDSGGEQYF. The CDR3 coding sequence is TGTGCCAGCAGCCCCCGGGACTCTGGGGGCGAGCAGTACTTC.

The chain joins TRBV2 to TRBJ2-7; D ambiguous. With 2 bases removed from V and 1 base from J, the gap between germline ends came to 3 bases. Germline V gives CDR1 SNHLY, CDR2 FYNNEI. The CDR3 spans 12 residues. The CDR3 protein is CASSEWSYEQYF. CDR3 in DNA: TGTGCCAGCAGTGAATGGTCCTACGAGCAGTACTTC.

V and J are TRBV6-5 and TRBJ2-1; D gene unclear. The germline V gene has CDR1 MNHEY and CDR2 SVGAGI. The CDR3 extends over 14 amino acids. V was pared by 7 bases and J by 7 bases, with 17 bases between. As DNA, the CDR3 is TGTGCCAGCACCCTGGGTGGCTCCAAAAATGAGCAGTTCTTC. Encoded protein: CASTLGGSKNEQFF.

The rearrangement joins TRBV7-2 to TRBJ1-2; the D is unclear. Trimming removed 0 bases at V and 7 bases at J, with 12 bases between. This CDR3 comprises 14 residues. The germline V gene encodes CDR1 SGHTA and CDR2 FQGNSA. CDR3 residues: CASSLAPVASGYTF. CDR3 sequence (DNA): TGTGCCAGCAGCTTAGCCCCAGTAGCCAGTGGCTACACCTTC.

This clone has a handful of counts. V and J are TRBV19 and TRBJ1-2; 8 positions agree with TRBD1. J gave up 9 bases and V 0 bases, and 3 bases lay outside the gene matches. This CDR3 spans 13 amino acids. CDR1 is LNHDA and CDR2 is SQIVND in the germline V gene (reference sequence). CDR3 nucleotides: TGTGCCAGTAGTATAGATCGGGACAGGAGCTACACCTTC. Its translation is CASSIDRDRSYTF.